The rows below give T cell receptor beta chains drawn from one sample of a study of T cells after yellow fever vaccination. Via MiXCR, TCRdb re-called the 5' RACE reads, giving one row per CDR3 protein. The repertoire consists of 300,000 to 350,000 distinct CDR3 sequences, with 3.5% to 4.5% occurring once and the leading ten covering approximately 20%. The sample was PBMCs, taken 15 days after the yellow fever booster vaccination. These receptors all stem from a man aged 18 to 35 who received the YFV17D yellow fever vaccine. CDR3s leave out the opening cysteine and the closing phenylalanine or tryptophan. The order of the fields is D gene, J gene, V gene, CDR3 protein. The D gene is left open where the match is weak.

>TRBD1|TRBJ2-7|TRBV20-1
SAPLDRGSDEQY
>.|TRBJ2-1|TRBV24-1
ATSRGAEQF
>.|TRBJ1-3|TRBV20-1
SVLHIGSPGNTIY
>TRBD1|TRBJ2-1|TRBV7-6
ASSPGTGILNEQF
>.|TRBJ2-3|TRBV4-1
ASSLQGRINTQY
>TRBD1|TRBJ1-2|TRBV6-6
ASSEDRDYGYT
>TRBD2|TRBJ2-1|TRBV6-5
ASSYDPAGTTYNEQF
>TRBD1|TRBJ1-2|TRBV7-9
ASSRIWGTDYGYT
>.|TRBJ1-2|TRBV13
ASSLVSPTVGYT
>.|TRBJ1-3|TRBV4-3
ASRGQLLSGNTIY
>.|TRBJ1-1|TRBV25-1
ASTPGSNTEAF
>TRBD2|TRBJ2-1|TRBV12-3/TRBV12-4
ASRSSRRGAFPLRSYNEQF
>.|TRBJ2-7|TRBV7-2
ASSLDAGYEQY
>.|TRBJ2-1|TRBV10-2
ASSGWGSYNEQF
>TRBD1|TRBJ1-1|TRBV18
ASSPFGQALNTEAF
>TRBD1|TRBJ2-3|TRBV29-1
STAGQANTDTQY
>TRBD1|TRBJ1-1|TRBV9
ASSASPGQGGPPYNTEAF
>TRBD1|TRBJ2-4|TRBV20-1
SARIRDRAY
>.|TRBJ1-5|TRBV7-2
ASSLVGGGVGQPQH
>.|TRBJ1-2|TRBV12-3/TRBV12-4
ASRPGSQGPYGYT
>.|TRBJ1-1|TRBV5-1
ASSQLDPSNTEAF
>TRBD2|TRBJ2-4|TRBV6-6
ASSRGVGIQY
>TRBD1|TRBJ1-2|TRBV12-3/TRBV12-4
ASILRGSGGGYT
>.|TRBJ2-5|TRBV13
ASSLGQVRGTQY
>TRBD2|TRBJ2-5|TRBV20-1
SAGGGSFLKTQY
>.|TRBJ2-1|TRBV7-9
ASSSGPRVHNEQF
>.|TRBJ2-1|TRBV3-1
ASSQTGPVWSNEQF
>.|TRBJ2-1|TRBV7-2
ASSFQLLAEQF
>.|TRBJ1-2|TRBV6-5
ASSYGRGNYGYT
>.|TRBJ1-5|TRBV6-6
ASSYPTGSGNQPQH
>.|TRBJ1-3|TRBV12-3/TRBV12-4
ASSFGGNTIY
>.|TRBJ2-1|TRBV7-3
ASSRGSYTEQF
>TRBD2|TRBJ2-3|TRBV7-2
ASSLAGPLAGEDTQY
>.|TRBJ2-6|TRBV4-3
ASSPRGGGSGANVLT
>TRBD1|TRBJ1-4|TRBV7-9
ASSLEGGDEKLF
>.|TRBJ1-5|TRBV18
ASSPRGDTVGNQPQH
>.|TRBJ2-1|TRBV3-1
ASSYRTVEQF
>.|TRBJ2-2|TRBV6-6
ASSWVSAGELF
>.|TRBJ2-3|TRBV4-3
ASSQEPGPDTQY
>.|TRBJ2-5|TRBV5-4
ASSFGQTQETQY
>.|TRBJ1-1|TRBV5-1
ASSSDGKNTEAF
>TRBD1|TRBJ2-2|TRBV5-1
ASSFDGQGRTTGELF
>TRBD2|TRBJ2-1|TRBV6-5
ASRLAGGLEEEQF
>.|TRBJ1-1|TRBV6-5
ASSYSPQGTLTEAF
>.|TRBJ1-2|TRBV9
ASSVEASGNYGYT
>.|TRBJ2-7|TRBV2
ASGGSGTEAYEQY
>.|TRBJ2-5|TRBV6-2/TRBV6-3
ASSGLREQPQETQY
>.|TRBJ2-2|TRBV5-1
ASSTRGGDTGELF
>.|TRBJ1-5|TRBV5-6
ASSLLGGADNGPQH